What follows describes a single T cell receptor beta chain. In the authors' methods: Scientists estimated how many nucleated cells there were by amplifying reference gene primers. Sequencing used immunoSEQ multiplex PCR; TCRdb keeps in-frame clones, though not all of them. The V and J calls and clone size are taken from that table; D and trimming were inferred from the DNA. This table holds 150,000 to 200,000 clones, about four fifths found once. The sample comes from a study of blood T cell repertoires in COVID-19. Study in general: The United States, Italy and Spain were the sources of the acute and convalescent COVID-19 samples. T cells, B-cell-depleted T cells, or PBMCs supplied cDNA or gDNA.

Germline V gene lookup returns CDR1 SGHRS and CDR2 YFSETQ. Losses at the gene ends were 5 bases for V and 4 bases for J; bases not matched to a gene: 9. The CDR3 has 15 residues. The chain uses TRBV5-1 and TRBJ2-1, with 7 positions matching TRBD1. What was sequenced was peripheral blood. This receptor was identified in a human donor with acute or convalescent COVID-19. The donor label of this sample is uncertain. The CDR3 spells CASSVQGLSYNEQFF. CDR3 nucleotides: TGCGCCAGCAGTGTACAGGGGTTGTCGTACAATGAGCAGTTCTTC.